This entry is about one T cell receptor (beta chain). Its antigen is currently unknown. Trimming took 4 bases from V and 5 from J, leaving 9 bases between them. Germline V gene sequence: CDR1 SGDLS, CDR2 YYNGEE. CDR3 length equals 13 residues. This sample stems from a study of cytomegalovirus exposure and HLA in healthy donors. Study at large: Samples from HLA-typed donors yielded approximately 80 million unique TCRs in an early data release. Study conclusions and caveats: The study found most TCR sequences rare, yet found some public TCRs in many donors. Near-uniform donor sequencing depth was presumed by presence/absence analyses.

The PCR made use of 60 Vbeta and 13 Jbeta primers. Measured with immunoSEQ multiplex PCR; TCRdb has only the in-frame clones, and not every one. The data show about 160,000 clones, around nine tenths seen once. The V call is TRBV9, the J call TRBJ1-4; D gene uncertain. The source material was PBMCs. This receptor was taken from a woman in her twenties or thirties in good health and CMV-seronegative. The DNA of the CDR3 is TGTGCCAGCAGCTCTATGCCCAATGAAAAACTGTTTTTT. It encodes CASSSMPNEKLFF.